This TCR beta chain is drawn from a study of OX40 agonist ivuxolimab in advanced cancers. For the study at large: The diagnoses of dose-escalation patients were hepatocellular carcinoma, melanoma, renal cell or head and neck cancer. Partial responses occurred in Three dose-escalation patients, one with hepatocellular carcinoma and two with cutaneous melanoma. Study-level points and caveats: Near-lowest levels of clonal expansion characterized partial responders at 0.1-3.0 mg/kg.

Germline CDR1 and CDR2: WNHNN and SYGVQD (reference sequence). This CDR3 is built from 15 residues. V shed 6 bases, J shed 1 base, and the junction held 4 bases outside the gene matches. Libraries were prepared by immunoSEQ multiplex PCR; TCRdb keeps only in-frame clonotypes and omits some of them. The data show about 150,000 clones, with around 94% seen just once and approximately 0.3% held by the top ten. Concerning this clone itself: As yet, its antigen is unknown.

The specimen comprised CD4+ or CD8+ T cells sorted from blood, sampled in a trial of the OX40 agonist ivuxolimab. The origin of this receptor is an adult with an advanced solid tumor such as melanoma, head and neck, liver or kidney cancer. The chain carries TRBV10-1 and TRBJ2-3; 10 positions match TRBD2. CDR3 in amino acids: CASSLGTSGTDTQYF. The CDR3, as DNA: TGCGCCAGCAGCTTAGGGACTAGCGGCACAGATACGCAGTATTTT.